Listed below are T cell receptor beta chains from one sample, sequenced in a study of T cell changes during pregnancy in multiple sclerosis. TCRdb's table, derived via immunoSEQ multiplex PCR, lists solely in-frame clones and lacks some. The sample has tens of thousands of clones, 80% to 90% seen once. The specimen comprised CD8+ T cells from peripheral blood mononuclear cells, sampled in the second trimester of pregnancy. The receptors derive from a female donor with multiple sclerosis, enrolled in a pregnancy study. Each CDR3 is given with its conserved first and last residue. Each record gives: V gene, D gene, clone size, J gene, CDR3 protein, CDR3 DNA. D genes are given only for firm matches. Only some rows state a clone size, as once, few, many or a class for expanded clones.

v_call: TRBV5-5
d_call: .
clone_size: .
j_call: TRBJ2-1
cdr3_aa: CASSRPLVEQFF
cdr3_nt: TGTGCCAGCAGCCGTCCGCTAGTTGAGCAGTTCTTC

v_call: TRBV6-4
d_call: .
clone_size: .
j_call: TRBJ1-2
cdr3_aa: CASSEGETANGYTF
cdr3_nt: TGTGCCAGCAGTGAGGGAGAAACGGCGAATGGCTACACCTTC

v_call: TRBV5-6
d_call: .
clone_size: medium-sized
j_call: TRBJ1-6
cdr3_aa: CASSLFPSSYNSPLHF
cdr3_nt: TGTGCCAGCAGCTTGTTTCCGTCCTCCTATAATTCACCCCTCCACTTT

v_call: TRBV29-1
d_call: TRBD1
clone_size: .
j_call: TRBJ2-2
cdr3_aa: CSVESPRGRPGELFF
cdr3_nt: TGCAGCGTTGAATCCCCCAGGGGGCGTCCCGGGGAGCTGTTTTTT

v_call: TRBV28
d_call: .
clone_size: .
j_call: TRBJ1-1
cdr3_aa: CARGTSSINTEAFF
cdr3_nt: TGTGCCAGGGGGACATCCAGTATTAACACTGAAGCTTTCTTT

v_call: TRBV5-1
d_call: .
clone_size: .
j_call: TRBJ1-1
cdr3_aa: CASRQGDTEAFF
cdr3_nt: TGCGCCAGCAGGCAGGGTGACACTGAAGCTTTCTTT

v_call: TRBV29-1
d_call: .
clone_size: .
j_call: TRBJ2-2
cdr3_aa: CSVSPGGELFF
cdr3_nt: TGCAGCGTTTCTCCAGGCGGGGAGCTGTTTTTT

v_call: TRBV9
d_call: .
clone_size: .
j_call: TRBJ1-2
cdr3_aa: CASSVVSGDLVGGYTF
cdr3_nt: TGTGCCAGCAGCGTAGTCTCAGGGGATCTCGTTGGTGGCTACACCTTC

v_call: TRBV19
d_call: .
clone_size: .
j_call: TRBJ1-2
cdr3_aa: CASSTGVNSPYYGYTF
cdr3_nt: TGTGCCAGTAGTACGGGGGTTAACAGCCCCTACTATGGCTACACCTTC

v_call: TRBV6-1
d_call: TRBD1
clone_size: .
j_call: TRBJ2-7
cdr3_aa: CASSDRDRGFYEQYF
cdr3_nt: TGTGCCAGCAGTGATCGCGACAGGGGATTCTACGAGCAGTACTTC

v_call: TRBV7-6
d_call: .
clone_size: few
j_call: TRBJ1-5
cdr3_aa: CASSLPFQPQHF
cdr3_nt: TGTGCCAGCAGCTTACCCTTTCAGCCCCAGCATTTT

v_call: TRBV7-9
d_call: .
clone_size: .
j_call: TRBJ2-1
cdr3_aa: CASSLARNEQFF
cdr3_nt: TGTGCCAGCAGCTTAGCCCGTAATGAGCAGTTCTTC

v_call: TRBV7-9
d_call: .
clone_size: .
j_call: TRBJ1-3
cdr3_aa: CASSLGPPTDSGNTIYF
cdr3_nt: TGTGCCAGCAGCTTAGGCCCCCCCACAGACTCTGGAAACACCATATATTTT

v_call: TRBV27
d_call: .
clone_size: .
j_call: TRBJ1-1
cdr3_aa: CASNGVNTEAFF
cdr3_nt: TGTGCCAGCAACGGGGTGAACACTGAAGCTTTCTTT

v_call: TRBV10-2
d_call: TRBD1
clone_size: .
j_call: TRBJ1-2
cdr3_aa: CATTHRGANYGYTF
cdr3_nt: TGCGCCACCACCCACAGGGGGGCAAACTATGGCTACACCTTC

v_call: TRBV5-6
d_call: .
clone_size: .
j_call: TRBJ2-2
cdr3_aa: CASSGSHWDSYTGELFF
cdr3_nt: TGTGCCAGCAGCGGAAGCCATTGGGACTCCTACACCGGGGAGCTGTTTTTT

v_call: TRBV28
d_call: .
clone_size: .
j_call: TRBJ1-3
cdr3_aa: CASTQLARRDLSGNTIYF
cdr3_nt: TGTGCCAGCACTCAGTTAGCCCGTCGGGATCTCTCTGGAAACACCATATATTTT

v_call: TRBV4-1
d_call: .
clone_size: .
j_call: TRBJ2-2
cdr3_aa: CASSQGGPNTGELFF
cdr3_nt: TGCGCCAGCAGCCAAGGGGGGCCGAACACCGGGGAGCTGTTTTTT

v_call: TRBV11-2
d_call: TRBD2
clone_size: .
j_call: TRBJ2-7
cdr3_aa: CASRSSSGGGGEQYF
cdr3_nt: TGTGCCAGCAGGTCCTCTAGCGGGGGGGGAGGAGAGCAGTACTTC

v_call: TRBV27
d_call: TRBD1
clone_size: .
j_call: TRBJ1-5
cdr3_aa: CASSGRQGGQPQHF
cdr3_nt: TGTGCCAGCAGCGGGAGACAGGGTGGTCAGCCCCAGCATTTT

v_call: TRBV19
d_call: TRBD1
clone_size: .
j_call: TRBJ1-4
cdr3_aa: CASSQGVEKLFF
cdr3_nt: TGTGCCAGTAGCCAGGGGGTTGAAAAACTGTTTTTT

v_call: TRBV19
d_call: .
clone_size: .
j_call: TRBJ1-4
cdr3_aa: CASSWDTEKLFF
cdr3_nt: TGTGCCAGTAGCTGGGACACCGAAAAACTGTTTTTT

v_call: TRBV5-1
d_call: .
clone_size: .
j_call: TRBJ1-4
cdr3_aa: CASSFGGEKLFF
cdr3_nt: TGCGCCAGCAGCTTTGGAGGGGAAAAACTGTTTTTT

v_call: TRBV19
d_call: TRBD1
clone_size: .
j_call: TRBJ1-3
cdr3_aa: CASSLNRGLSDSGNTIYF
cdr3_nt: TGTGCCAGTAGTTTGAACAGGGGGCTTTCTGACTCTGGAAACACCATATATTTT

v_call: TRBV18
d_call: TRBD1
clone_size: .
j_call: TRBJ1-2
cdr3_aa: CASSGTEDYGYTF
cdr3_nt: TGTGCCAGCTCAGGGACAGAAGACTATGGCTACACCTTC

v_call: TRBV6-4
d_call: TRBD1
clone_size: .
j_call: TRBJ2-2
cdr3_aa: CASSVGQGAIGELFF
cdr3_nt: TGTGCCAGCAGTGTCGGACAGGGGGCTATCGGGGAGCTGTTTTTT

v_call: TRBV19
d_call: .
clone_size: few
j_call: TRBJ1-1
cdr3_aa: CASSIWGVGTEAFF
cdr3_nt: TGTGCCAGTAGTATTTGGGGGGTAGGGACTGAAGCTTTCTTT

v_call: TRBV4-1
d_call: .
clone_size: .
j_call: TRBJ2-1
cdr3_aa: CASSQAADDYNEQFF
cdr3_nt: TGCGCCAGCAGCCAAGCCGCAGATGACTACAATGAGCAGTTCTTC

v_call: TRBV30
d_call: .
clone_size: .
j_call: TRBJ2-5
cdr3_aa: CACSRETQYF
cdr3_nt: TGTGCCTGCTCTCGGGAGACCCAGTACTTC